This passage covers 21 T cell receptor beta chains from one sample sequenced in a study of cytomegalovirus exposure and HLA in healthy donors. TCRdb keeps only in-frame clones here, not all; method: immunoSEQ multiplex PCR. This sample has around 250,000 clones; 90% occur once, and the top ten carry under 0.4%. The source material was PBMCs. Every receptor here comes from a woman aged 18-29 years in good health and CMV-seronegative.

DNA for the CDR3: TGCAGCGTTGAGGGGGGACCTCACTACAATGAGCAGTTCTTC. It is translated as CSVEGGPHYNEQFF. The chain is built from TRBV29-1 and TRBJ2-1; TRBD2 is a possible D gene (6 bases). Deletions cut 3 bases from V and 3 bases from J, with 12 bases between. CDR1 and CDR2 (germline): SQVTM, ANQGSEA. This CDR3 contains 14 residues.

The chain recombines TRBV7-9 with TRBJ1-2; tentatively, D is TRBD1 (5 bases). Germline V lookup: CDR1 SEHNR, CDR2 FQNEAQ (reference sequence). V gave up 3 bases and J gave up 6 bases, with 8 bases separating them. CDR3 length: 12 residues. CDR3 DNA: TGTGCCAGCAGCTTTTGGGGCCATGGCTACACCTTC. Translating gives CASSFWGHGYTF.

The V gene is TRBV7-3, the J gene TRBJ2-3; a weak D match, TRBD1 (6 bases). This CDR3 spans 14 amino acids. The germline V and J ends were trimmed by 5 bases and 6 bases, with 15 bases remaining between them. From germline, CDR1 is SGHTA and CDR2 FQGTGA. The CDR3 reads CASSPGTSGDTQYF. The CDR3 DNA sequence: TGTGCCAGCAGCCCCGGGACATCGGGGGATACGCAGTATTTT. Using reference TRBV7-3 and TRBJ2-3 for the parts outside the CDR3, the full variable domain is GAGVSQTPSNKVTEKGKYVELRCDPISGHTALYWYRQSLGQGPEFLIYFQGTGAADDSGLPNDRFFAVRPEGSVSTLKIQRTERGDSAVYLCASSPGTSGDTQYFGPGTRLTVL.

CDR3 bases: TGTGCCAGCAGTTTACTTGGCAGGGGGCGGGAAGGCTACACCTTC. Amino acids: CASSLLGRGREGYTF. The V call is TRBV28, the J call TRBJ1-2, with 8 bases identical to TRBD1. This CDR3 is 15 amino acids long. Germline V gene lookup returns CDR1 MDHEN and CDR2 SYDVKM. V lost 2 bases and J lost 8; bases outside the gene matches: 10.

This chain connects TRBV5-6 to TRBJ2-2, with 9 bases aligning to TRBD1. CDR1 is SGHDT and CDR2 is YYEEEE in the germline V gene. The ends lost 5 bases at V and 3 bases at J; junction bases unmatched: 8. The CDR3 totals 16 residues. The CDR3 is CASSLQRDRDTGELFF. The CDR3 region has the DNA TGTGCCAGCAGTCTCCAAAGGGACAGGGACACCGGGGAGCTGTTTTTT.

The rearrangement joins TRBV7-3 to TRBJ2-3, with a tentative D call TRBD2 (6 bases). V was pared by 5 bases and J by 6 bases, with 12 bases between. Germline V gives CDR1 SGHTA, CDR2 FQGTGA. The CDR3 consists of 13 residues. CDR3 protein: CASSPRGIDTQYF. For the CDR3, the DNA is TGTGCCAGCAGCCCCCGCGGGATCGATACGCAGTATTTT.

This clone was counted between two and nine times. The sample carries other DNA sequences with the same CDR3. The chain is built from TRBV7-2 and TRBJ1-5; 8 bases fit TRBD1. The CDR3 covers 14 residues. CDR1 SGHTA and CDR2 FQGNSA come from the germline V gene. V was clipped by 5 bases and J by 2 bases; unmatched bases: 2. DNA for the CDR3: TGTGCCAGCAGCCTGGACAGGGGCAATCAGCCCCAGCATTTT. The encoded protein is CASSLDRGNQPQHF.

This sequence joins TRBV15 and TRBJ1-4, with D unclear. CDR3 length: 14 amino acids. V was clipped by 1 base and J by 7 bases, with 10 bases between them. Germline V gene data show CDR1 as LNHNV and CDR2 as YYDKDF (reference sequence). The CDR3 region has the DNA TGTGCCACCAGCAGAGGCGGGGTTGGTGAAAAACTGTTTTTT. It specifies CATSRGGVGEKLFF.

This chain joins TRBV6-5 and TRBJ1-5; no firm D call. The CDR3 is 14 residues long. Germline CDR1 MNHEY, CDR2 SVGAGI. The V end lost 2 bases, the J end lost 5 bases, and 10 bases lay between the germline ends. For the CDR3, the DNA is TGTGCCAGCAGTTACGGGCTTGGTGATCAGCCCCAGCATTTT. Protein sequence: CASSYGLGDQPQHF.

The V call is TRBV6-6, the J call TRBJ1-4; tentative D call: TRBD1 (6 bases). The CDR3 spans 15 residues. Germline CDR1 and CDR2: MNHNY and SVGAGI (reference sequence). Deletions cut 8 bases from V and 1 base from J, with 14 bases between. The CDR3 spells CASGGAEVTNEKLFF. The DNA of the CDR3 is TGTGCCAGCGGGGGCGCGGAAGTAACTAATGAAAAACTGTTTTTT.

CDR3 coding DNA: TGTGCCAGCAGTTACGGCGGTAACACCGGGGAGCTGTTTTTT. This codes for CASSYGGNTGELFF. This chain connects TRBV27 to TRBJ2-2; unclear D gene. The CDR3 has 14 amino acids. Per the germline V gene, CDR1 is MNHEY and CDR2 is SMNVEV (reference sequence). V dropped 4 bases and J dropped 2 bases, with 8 bases sitting between them.

This rearrangement joins TRBV29-1 to TRBJ1-2; D unclear. CDR1 is SQVTM and CDR2 is ANQGSEA in the germline V gene. The CDR3 loop spans 13 amino acids. Trimming left V 2 bases short and J 2 bases short, with 9 bases between. CDR3 residues: CSVETGINYGYTF. CDR3 sequence (DNA): TGCAGCGTTGAAACCGGGATCAACTATGGCTACACCTTC. Supplemented by reference TRBV29-1 and TRBJ1-2, the full variable domain reads SAVISQKPSRDICQRGTSLTIQCQVDSQVTMMFWYRQQPGQSLTLIATANQGSEATYESGFVIDKFPISRPNLTFSTLTVSNMSPEDSSIYLCSVETGINYGYTFGSGTRLTVV.

The chain joins TRBV30 to TRBJ2-7; D perhaps matches TRBD1 (5 bases). Germline lookup yields CDR1 GTSNPN and CDR2 SVGIG (reference sequence). The V end lost 3 bases, the J end lost 6 bases, and 12 bases lay between the germline ends. CDR3 length: 12 amino acids. The DNA of the CDR3 is TGTGCCTGGAGCGCGCAGGGCGGCGAGCAGTACTTC. It codes for CAWSAQGGEQYF.

V usage is TRBV30 and J usage is TRBJ2-1; TRBD2 agrees at 10 bases. Germline CDR1 and CDR2: GTSNPN and SVGIG (reference sequence). The J segment lost 7 bases and the V segment lost 2 bases, leaving 2 bases of the junction unmatched. The CDR3 totals 13 residues. The DNA for the CDR3 is TGTGCCTGGAGTAGCGGGGGGGCTAATGAGCAGTTCTTC. Encoded protein: CAWSSGGANEQFF.

The chain carries TRBV7-6 and TRBJ2-1; 10 nucleotides align to TRBD2. Germline CDR1 and CDR2: SGHVS and FNYEAQ. Trimming at V came to 2 bases and at J to 6 bases, leaving 4 bases not matched to a gene. CDR3 length: 15 amino acids. CDR3 protein: CASSLLAGAGNEQFF. The DNA of the CDR3 is TGTGCCAGCAGCTTACTAGCGGGGGCGGGCAATGAGCAGTTCTTC.

J is TRBJ1-1 and V is TRBV7-2, with a weak D call TRBD1 (6 bases). Germline V lookup: CDR1 SGHTA, CDR2 FQGNSA. The CDR3 is made up of 17 amino acids. With 5 bases removed from V and 1 base from J, the gap between germline ends came to 20 bases. CDR3 sequence: CASSGRSKQGSNTEAFF. Here the CDR3 DNA reads TGTGCCAGCAGCGGGCGATCTAAACAGGGCTCGAACACTGAAGCTTTCTTT.

The chain carries TRBV5-1 and TRBJ1-5; 10 nucleotides agree with TRBD1. The CDR3 sequence is 14 residues long. Germline values: CDR1 SGHRS, CDR2 YFSETQ. The J segment lost 7 bases and the V segment lost 4 bases, leaving 5 bases of the junction unmatched. In DNA form, the CDR3 reads TGCGCCAGCAGCATAGGGACAGGGGTCCAGCCCCAGCATTTT. It encodes CASSIGTGVQPQHF.

V and J are TRBV30 and TRBJ2-5; 7 bases line up with TRBD1. Germline CDR1 reads GTSNPN; CDR2 reads SVGIG (reference sequence). J lost 5 bases, V lost 2 bases, and 8 bases had no gene match. This CDR3 region has 14 residues. The CDR3 coding sequence is TGTGCCTGGAGTTATAACAGGGGCGGGGAGACCCAGTACTTC. Protein product: CAWSYNRGGETQYF.

The rearrangement links TRBV10-3 to TRBJ1-1; 7 nucleotides align to TRBD1. The CDR3 consists of 15 residues. Germline V gene data show CDR1 as ENHRY and CDR2 as SYGVKD. The V gene end was trimmed by 6 bases and the J gene end by 3 bases; junction bases not matched to a gene: 10. The CDR3 here is CAISPQDRVDTEAFF. The CDR3 DNA is TGTGCCATCAGCCCTCAAGACAGGGTAGACACTGAAGCTTTCTTT.

This clone was counted a single time. The CDR3: CASSRLAGGIGAGELFF. For the CDR3, the DNA is TGTGCCAGCAGCAGACTAGCGGGGGGGATTGGGGCCGGGGAGCTGTTTTTT. This chain joins TRBV5-4 and TRBJ2-2, with 14 bases aligning to TRBD2. This CDR3 contains 17 residues. Germline V lookup: CDR1 SGHNT, CDR2 YYREEE (reference sequence). Trimming at V came to 4 bases and at J to 6 bases, leaving 8 bases not matched to a gene. Drawing the rest from reference TRBV5-4 and TRBJ2-2, the complete variable domain is ETGVTQSPTHLIKTRGQQVTLRCSSQSGHNTVSWYQQALGQGPQFIFQYYREEENGRGNFPPRFSGLQFPNYSSELNVNALELDDSALYLCASSRLAGGIGAGELFFGEGSRLTVL.

This chain links TRBV9 with TRBJ1-1, with a tentative D call TRBD1 (5 bases). CDR3 length: 15 residues. Germline V gene data show CDR1 as SGDLS and CDR2 as YYNGEE. Trimming removed 0 bases from V and 5 bases from J, with 14 bases in between. CDR3 nucleotides: TGTGCCAGCAGCGTAGAGGGGCTCCCCTCGACTGAAGCTTTCTTT. Its translation: CASSVEGLPSTEAFF. The entire variable domain, with the rest obtained from reference TRBV9 and TRBJ1-1, is as follows: DSGVTQTPKHLITATGQRVTLRCSPRSGDLSVYWYQQSLDQGLQFLIQYYNGEERAKGNILERFSAQQFPDLHSELNLSSLELGDSALYFCASSVEGLPSTEAFFGQGTRLTVV.